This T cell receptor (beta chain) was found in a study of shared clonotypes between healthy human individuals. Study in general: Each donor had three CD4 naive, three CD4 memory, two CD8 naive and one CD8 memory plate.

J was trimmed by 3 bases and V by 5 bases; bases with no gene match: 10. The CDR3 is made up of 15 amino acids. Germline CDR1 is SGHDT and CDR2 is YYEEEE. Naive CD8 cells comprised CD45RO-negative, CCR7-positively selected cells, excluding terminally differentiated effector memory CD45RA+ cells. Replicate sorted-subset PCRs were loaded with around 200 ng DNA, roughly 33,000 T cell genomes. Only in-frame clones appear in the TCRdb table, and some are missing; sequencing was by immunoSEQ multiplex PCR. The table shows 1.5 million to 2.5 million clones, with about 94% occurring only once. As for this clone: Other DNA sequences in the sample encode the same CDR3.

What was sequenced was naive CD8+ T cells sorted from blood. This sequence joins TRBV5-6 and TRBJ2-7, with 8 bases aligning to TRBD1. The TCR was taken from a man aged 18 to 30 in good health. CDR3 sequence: CASSLGQGLFYEQYF. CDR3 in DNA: TGTGCCAGCAGTCTCGGACAGGGACTCTTCTACGAGCAGTACTTC.